The 21 T cell receptor beta chains in this list originate from one sample, sequenced in a study of T-cell memory formation after mild COVID-19. TCRdb redid the calling of the 5' RACE reads with MiXCR, one entry per CDR3 protein. The sample has some 250,000 distinct CDR3 sequences, approximately 9% seen once. Specimen: PBMCs or a T cell subset sorted from them (not recorded which). The receptors were sampled from a young man who had mild COVID-19 (a few samples of this study predate the infection). Cell type and time point are not known.

The sample holds a few counts of this clonotype. The V gene is TRBV12-3 or TRBV12-4, the J gene TRBJ1-4; no firm D call. The CDR3 runs 17 residues. Trimming cost V 6 bases and J 2 bases, with 19 bases left between them. In nucleotides, the CDR3 is TGTGCCAGCAGCAAAAACAGTGGGTCTGTTACTAATGAAAAACTGTTTTTT. It translates to CASSKNSGSVTNEKLFF.

This clonotype was seen a handful of times. The chain joins TRBV19 to TRBJ1-2; D might be TRBD1 (6 bases). Per the germline V gene, CDR1 is LNHDA and CDR2 is SQIVND (reference sequence). V lost 7 bases to trimming and J lost 7 bases, with 22 bases between them. The CDR3 has 15 residues. The CDR3, as DNA: TGTGCCAGTACTCTCCAACTCACAGGGATCCTTGGCTACACCTTC. Its translation: CASTLQLTGILGYTF.

The sample holds many counts of this clonotype. The chain recombines TRBV5-1 with TRBJ2-3; TRBD2 might be the D (6 bases). CDR1 SGHRS and CDR2 YFSETQ come from the germline V gene. Trimming cost V 5 bases and J 2 bases, with 18 bases left between them. This CDR3 is 16 amino acids long. CDR3 in DNA: TGCGCCAGCAGGAGGGTCGGGGGATTGAACACAGATACGCAGTATTTT. It is translated as CASRRVGGLNTDTQYF. The complete variable domain, with remaining parts taken from reference TRBV5-1 and TRBJ2-3, reads KAGVTQTPRYLIKTRGQQVTLSCSPISGHRSVSWYQQTPGQGLQFLFEYFSETQRNKGNFPGRFSGRQFSNSRSEMNVSTLELGDSALYLCASRRVGGLNTDTQYFGPGTRLTVL.

For this clonotype: At one end the junction does not follow the germline gene, possibly because of a read error. The DNA of the CDR3 is TGTGCCAGCAGCCAAATATCGAACGCTGAAGCTTTCTTT. Its translation: CASSQISNAEAFF. The rearrangement joins TRBV14 to TRBJ1-1; D call uncertain. The CDR3 covers 13 residues. The germline V gene encodes CDR1 SGHDN and CDR2 FVKESK. Full variable domain (rest looked up from reference TRBV14 and TRBJ1-1): EAGVTQFPSHSVIEKGQTVTLRCDPISGHDNLYWYRRVMGKEIKFLLHFVKESKQDESGMPNNRFLAERTGGTYSTLKVQPAELEDSGVYFCASSQISNAEAFFGQGTRLTVV.

This clonotype has just a few counts. This rearrangement joins TRBV5-5 to TRBJ2-5; D is perhaps TRBD1 (6 bases). Germline loops: CDR1 SGHKS, CDR2 YYEKEE (reference sequence). There are 14 residues in the CDR3. V gave up 3 bases and J gave up 3 bases, with 12 bases separating them. The CDR3 region is CASSSPNREETQYF. The CDR3 DNA follows: TGTGCCAGCAGCTCCCCTAACAGGGAAGAGACCCAGTACTTC.

This clonotype was observed once. The V call is TRBV5-4, the J call TRBJ1-1; TRBD1 matches 8 bases. This CDR3 has 14 residues. The V gene end was trimmed by 4 bases and the J gene end by 5 bases; junction bases not matched to a gene: 7. Per germline, CDR1 SGHNT and CDR2 YYREEE (reference sequence). This CDR3 reads CASSTDRGGTEAFF. The CDR3 DNA sequence: TGTGCCAGCAGCACCGACAGGGGAGGTACTGAAGCTTTCTTT. The full variable domain, in which reference TRBV5-4 and TRBJ1-1 provide the parts outside the CDR3, is ETGVTQSPTHLIKTRGQQVTLRCSSQSGHNTVSWYQQALGQGPQFIFQYYREEENGRGNFPPRFSGLQFPNYSSELNVNALELDDSALYLCASSTDRGGTEAFFGQGTRLTVV.

This clonotype appeared a few times. The rearrangement links TRBV4-1 to TRBJ1-4; 7 nucleotides align to TRBD1. From germline, CDR1 is MGHRA and CDR2 YSYEKL. V was clipped by 2 bases and J by 4 bases; unmatched bases: 4. CDR3 length: 15 amino acids. The CDR3 nucleotides are TGCGCCAGCAGCCAACCGGGACAGAATAATGAAAAACTGTTTTTT. Protein sequence: CASSQPGQNNEKLFF.

In its sample, this clonotype was seen a few times. This rearrangement joins TRBV5-8 to TRBJ2-3; D uncertain. The CDR3 is 17 amino acids. V was cut by 7 bases and J by 0 bases, with 21 bases left in between. Germline V lookup: CDR1 SGHTS, CDR2 YDEGEE. The chain's CDR3 is CASCEDRVFESTDTQYF. CDR3 DNA: TGTGCCAGCTGCGAGGACCGGGTTTTCGAGAGCACAGATACGCAGTATTTT.

This clonotype has only a few counts. This rearrangement joins TRBV5-1 to TRBJ2-5; 7 nucleotides agree with TRBD1. This CDR3 has 13 residues. V lost 4 bases and J lost 3; bases outside the gene matches: 3. Germline assignment: CDR1 SGHRS and CDR2 YFSETQ. CDR3 DNA sequence: TGCGCCAGCAGCCTTGGACAGGAAGAGACCCAGTACTTC. Its protein is CASSLGQEETQYF.

This clonotype was counted a few times. The chain recombines TRBV30 with TRBJ2-7; no reliable D call. The germline V and J ends were trimmed by 5 bases and 5 bases, with 10 bases remaining between them. CDR3 size: 11 residues. Germline V gives CDR1 GTSNPN, CDR2 SVGIG (reference sequence). CDR3 residues: CAWSLSNEQYF. The CDR3 DNA follows: TGTGCCTGGTCTTTGTCGAACGAGCAGTACTTC.

This clonotype has at least ten counts. The genes are TRBV15 and TRBJ2-3; D might be TRBD2 (6 bases). Trimming shortened V by 4 bases and J by 4 bases, and 9 bases separated the two germline ends. The CDR3 loop spans 13 amino acids. The V gene's germline CDR1 is LNHNV and CDR2 YYDKDF (reference sequence). The DNA of the CDR3 is TGTGCCACCAGCATGTCGGGGGCAGATACGCAGTATTTT. This gives the protein CATSMSGADTQYF.

This clonotype appeared a few times. The CDR3 sequence is CSATDSHQPQHF. Written as DNA, the CDR3 is TGCAGTGCAACGGACAGTCATCAGCCCCAGCATTTT. V and J are TRBV20-1 and TRBJ1-5, with D possibly matching TRBD1 (6 bases). V was clipped by 6 bases and J by 5 bases, with 11 bases between them. Germline assignment: CDR1 DFQATT and CDR2 SNEGSKA (reference sequence). This CDR3 comprises 12 residues.

This clonotype was seen many times. The V call is TRBV6-5, the J call TRBJ2-2; D gene unclear. Germline CDR1 reads MNHEY; CDR2 reads SVGAGI. There are 12 residues in the CDR3. With 4 bases removed from V and 6 bases from J, the gap between germline ends came to 6 bases. The CDR3 region is CASSLVPGELFF. As DNA, the CDR3 is TGTGCCAGCAGTTTGGTCCCCGGGGAGCTGTTTTTT.

This clonotype was counted at least ten times. This sequence joins TRBV11-3 and TRBJ2-4, with D perhaps assigned TRBD1 or TRBD2 (5 bases each). Germline V gives CDR1 SGHNT, CDR2 YENEEA. This CDR3 is built from 12 residues. Trimming shortened V by 3 bases and J by 9 bases, and 9 bases separated the two germline ends. CDR3 in amino acids: CASSFRDGIQYF. The DNA of the CDR3 is TGTGCCAGCAGCTTCAGGGACGGCATTCAGTACTTC.

This clonotype was recorded at least ten times. This sequence joins TRBV20-1 and TRBJ1-5; D not resolved. Germline assignment: CDR1 DFQATT and CDR2 SNEGSKA (reference sequence). This CDR3 is built from 14 residues. Deletions cut 3 bases from V and 5 bases from J, with 14 bases between. Here the CDR3 DNA reads TGCAGTGCTAGTCTCGACGGGCGACATCAGCCCCAGCATTTT. Translation: CSASLDGRHQPQHF.

The chain uses TRBV5-1 and TRBJ1-3; D gene unclear. The V and J ends lost 3 bases and 2 bases respectively, with 6 bases between them. This CDR3 comprises 13 residues. Germline CDR1 SGHRS, CDR2 YFSETQ. CDR3 region: CASSWEAGNTIYF. CDR3 DNA: TGCGCCAGCAGCTGGGAGGCTGGAAACACCATATATTTT.

This clonotype was counted at least ten times. CDR3 residues: CASSQQGSYGYTF. Here the CDR3 DNA reads TGTGCCAGCAGTCAGCAGGGAAGCTATGGCTACACCTTC. The chain is built from TRBV3-1 and TRBJ1-2; the D gene is possibly TRBD1 (5 bases). Between the trimmed V and J ends, which lost 6 bases and 4 bases, there was a span of 12 bases. Germline V gives CDR1 LGHDT, CDR2 YNNKEL (reference sequence). The CDR3 runs 13 residues.

CDR3 in DNA: TGTGCCACCAGCAGGAAACCTACGACACAGTACGTC. Translation gives CATSRKPTTQYV. This rearrangement joins TRBV2 to TRBJ2-7; D call uncertain. V was pared by 10 bases and J by 10 bases, with 20 bases between. Germline V gives CDR1 SNHLY, CDR2 FYNNEI. The CDR3 runs to 12 residues.

This clonotype was seen at least ten times. This chain joins TRBV5-1 and TRBJ2-7; possibly TRBD1 or TRBD2 for D (7 bases each). This CDR3 has 14 amino acids. Germline CDR1 is SGHRS and CDR2 is YFSETQ. Between the trimmed V and J ends, which lost 4 bases and 6 bases, there was a span of 17 bases. The CDR3 protein is CASSSGTAEGEQYF. The DNA of the CDR3 is TGCGCCAGCAGCAGCGGGACAGCGGAGGGCGAGCAGTACTTC.

The rearrangement links TRBV20-1 to TRBJ1-1, with a tentative D call TRBD1 (5 bases). Germline-derived CDR1 and CDR2 are DFQATT and SNEGSKA (reference sequence). This CDR3 is built from 13 residues. V lost 3 bases, J lost 4 bases, and 12 bases lay in between. The CDR3 DNA reads TGCAGTGCTAGGTTGGGGGGAGGCACTGAAGCTTTCTTT. It is translated as CSARLGGGTEAFF.

This clonotype appeared a few times. The genes are TRBV5-1 and TRBJ1-4, with unresolved D. The CDR3 spans 14 residues. Trimming took 5 bases from V and 4 from J, leaving 12 bases between them. Per the germline V gene, CDR1 is SGHRS and CDR2 is YFSETQ. The CDR3 here is CASSPGVDNEKLFF. The DNA of the CDR3 is TGCGCCAGCAGTCCTGGAGTTGATAATGAAAAACTGTTTTTT.